The 28 T cell receptor beta chains reported below all come from one sample, sequenced in a study of metastatic and nonmetastatic thyroid tumors. MiXCR re-clonotyped the PCR reads for TCRdb. The table lists over 20,000 clones, 31% of them singletons. Thyroid surgery was performed in patients who had received no treatment beforehand. Sequenced: blood. Receptor source: a female donor with papillary thyroid cancer or a benign thyroid nodule (not recorded which). Some clones in this sample may be carry-over from other donors' samples.

This clone was observed a handful of times. At one of its ends the junction is not consistent with the germline gene, which may arise from a read error. The J gene is TRBJ1-1, the V gene TRBV2; weak D call: TRBD1 (5 bases). Germline lookup yields CDR1 SNHLY and CDR2 FYNNEI. There are 15 residues in the CDR3. The CDR3 DNA reads TGTGCCAGCAGTGAAGACGAACAGGTTAGCACTGAAGCTTCCTTT. Amino acid sequence: CASSEDEQVSTEASF.

By sample fraction, this clone is medium-sized. The V and J genes are TRBV3-1 and TRBJ2-7, with 10 bases lining up with TRBD1. After removal of 4 bases from V and 3 bases from J, the junction contained 3 bases not matched to a gene. Germline V gene lookup returns CDR1 LGHDT and CDR2 YNNKEL (reference sequence). CDR3 size: 14 residues. The CDR3 coding sequence is TGTGCCAGCAGCCCTGGGACAGGGGACTACGAGCAGTACTTC. Protein: CASSPGTGDYEQYF.

The gene calls are TRBV6-1 and TRBJ2-1; TRBD2 matches 11 bases. CDR3 length: 15 amino acids. Germline assignment: CDR1 MNHNS and CDR2 SASEGT. V lost 10 bases and J lost 8; bases outside the gene matches: 13. The DNA of the CDR3 is TGTGCCATCACCCCACTAGCGGGAGAAGGCTATGAGCAGTTCTTC. Its translation: CAITPLAGEGYEQFF.

This chain connects TRBV30 to TRBJ1-1, with TRBD1 identical over 7 bases. The germline V gene has CDR1 GTSNPN and CDR2 SVGIG (reference sequence). This CDR3 spans 14 amino acids. With V trimmed by 2 bases and J by 1 base, 4 bases remained unmatched. CDR3 loop: CAWSYRGWNTEAFF. The CDR3 region has the DNA TGTGCCTGGAGTTACAGGGGATGGAACACTGAAGCTTTCTTT.

This clone was seen many times. In DNA, the CDR3 is TGTGCCTGGAGTGTACGGGGGCAATTAGGTGAAAAACTGTTTTTT. It translates to CAWSVRGQLGEKLFF. V and J are TRBV30 and TRBJ1-4; possibly TRBD1 for D (6 bases). CDR1 and CDR2 (germline): GTSNPN, SVGIG (reference sequence). The CDR3 consists of 15 residues. V lost 0 bases and J lost 7, with 15 bases in between.

This clone was observed many times. V usage is TRBV5-6 and J usage is TRBJ1-2; D perhaps matches TRBD1 (5 bases). CDR3 length: 16 amino acids. Trimming shortened V by 4 bases and J by 4 bases, and 20 bases separated the two germline ends. The V gene's germline CDR1 is SGHDT and CDR2 YYEEEE. The CDR3: CASSPRRTGFAYGYTF. The CDR3 DNA reads as TGTGCCAGCAGCCCCCGGCGAACAGGTTTTGCCTATGGCTACACCTTC.

This clone was picked up a small number of times. The chain couples TRBV12-3 or TRBV12-4 to TRBJ2-7; TRBD1 is a possible D gene (6 bases). The V gene lost 1 base and the J gene lost 2 bases, with 12 bases spanning the gap. This CDR3 has 15 amino acids. CDR3 nucleotide sequence: TGTGCCAGCAGTTTAGGGACAGTTAAAACCTACGAGCAGTACTTC. It translates to CASSLGTVKTYEQYF.

This clone appeared many times. As DNA, the CDR3 is TGTGCCAGCAGTTTCGAACAGGAGAGCACAGATACGCAGTATTTT. It is translated as CASSFEQESTDTQYF. This chain joins TRBV12-3 or TRBV12-4 and TRBJ2-3, with D maybe TRBD1 (5 bases). V shed 3 bases and J shed 0 bases, with 10 bases lying between them. CDR3 length: 15 amino acids.

This clone was recorded many times. This sequence joins TRBV5-1 and TRBJ2-1; no clear D. CDR1 is SGHRS and CDR2 is YFSETQ in the germline V gene. The CDR3 loop spans 13 amino acids. The V and J ends lost 0 bases and 8 bases respectively, with 9 bases between them. The CDR3 coding sequence is TGCGCCAGCAGCTTGGGTTTTCAGGATGAGCAGTTCTTC. Encoded protein: CASSLGFQDEQFF.

The table lists this clone with many counts. This sequence joins TRBV5-4 and TRBJ1-1, with 7 nucleotides matching TRBD1. CDR1 and CDR2 (germline): SGHNT, YYREEE (reference sequence). There are 16 residues in the CDR3. J was trimmed by 2 bases and V by 0 bases; bases with no gene match: 7. The CDR3 sequence: CASSLAFGTANTEAFF. Here the CDR3 DNA reads TGTGCCAGCAGCTTGGCCTTTGGGACAGCAAACACTGAAGCTTTCTTT. Together with reference TRBV5-4 and TRBJ1-1, the CDR3 gives the full variable domain: ETGVTQSPTHLIKTRGQQVTLRCSSQSGHNTVSWYQQALGQGPQFIFQYYREEENGRGNFPPRFSGLQFPNYSSELNVNALELDDSALYLCASSLAFGTANTEAFFGQGTRLTVV.

The gene calls are TRBV7-6 and TRBJ2-7; 14 positions agree with TRBD2. The trim removed 5 bases at V and 3 bases at J, leaving 0 bases unmatched. Per germline, CDR1 SGHVS and CDR2 FNYEAQ. This CDR3 is 14 amino acids long. The CDR3 sequence: CASSGLAGGYEQYF. The CDR3 region has the DNA TGTGCCAGCAGCGGACTAGCGGGGGGCTACGAGCAGTACTTC.

V usage is TRBV4-1 and J usage is TRBJ2-7, with TRBD2 identical over 10 bases. CDR1 is MGHRA and CDR2 is YSYEKL in the germline V gene. V was pared by 2 bases and J by 0 bases, with 7 bases of the junction left unmatched. The CDR3 totals 17 residues. Here the CDR3 reads CASSQPRTSGSSYEQYF. DNA of the CDR3: TGCGCCAGCAGCCAACCCAGGACTAGCGGAAGCTCCTACGAGCAGTACTTC.

In its sample, this clone was seen many times. The CDR3 is CASSEVTGSQETQYF. DNA of the CDR3: TGTGCCAGCAGTGAAGTAACGGGCTCTCAAGAGACCCAGTACTTC. The chain has TRBV6-1 and TRBJ2-5; D unresolved. The CDR3 is 15 amino acids. Trimming stripped 1 base from V and 2 bases from J, with 11 bases between. The germline gives CDR1 MNHNS, CDR2 SASEGT.

There are many counts of this clone. This chain connects TRBV20-1 to TRBJ2-2, with TRBD2 matching over 16 bases. The CDR3 covers 17 residues. Germline lookup yields CDR1 DFQATT and CDR2 SNEGSKA (reference sequence). J was trimmed by 5 bases and V by 4 bases; bases with no gene match: 7. CDR3 in DNA: TGCAGTGCTATGGGACTAGCGGGAGGGCGTAGGACCGGGGAGCTGTTTTTT. Protein sequence: CSAMGLAGGRRTGELFF.

Sample share makes this clone medium-sized. The rearrangement links TRBV5-1 to TRBJ1-2; D possibly corresponds to TRBD1 (5 bases). The CDR3 covers 14 residues. The V and J ends lost 0 bases and 2 bases respectively, with 8 bases between them. Germline assignment: CDR1 SGHRS and CDR2 YFSETQ. This chain's CDR3 is CASSLGDGNYGYTF. The CDR3 bases are TGCGCCAGCAGCTTGGGGGACGGAAACTATGGCTACACCTTC.

The chain couples TRBV20-1 to TRBJ2-3; D perhaps matches TRBD2 (6 bases). This CDR3 region has 14 residues. Trimming took off 0 bases at V and 5 bases at J, with 12 bases between the two ends. CDR1 and CDR2 (germline): DFQATT, SNEGSKA (reference sequence). The CDR3 region is CSARDGRIVDTQYF. The CDR3 nucleotides are TGCAGTGCTAGAGACGGGAGAATTGTAGATACGCAGTATTTT.

This clone was seen more than once but under ten times. V is TRBV19 and J is TRBJ2-5, with 7 bases that match TRBD2. The CDR3 spans 12 residues. J lost 5 bases, V lost 3 bases, and 0 bases had no gene match. From germline, CDR1 is LNHDA and CDR2 SQIVND (reference sequence). The CDR3 DNA reads as TGTGCCAGTAGTATGGGGGGGGAGACCCAGTACTTC. It is translated as CASSMGGETQYF.

This clone turned up a few times. The chain is built from TRBV28 and TRBJ2-7, with 12 bases aligning to TRBD2. CDR1 and CDR2 from the germline V gene are MDHEN and SYDVKM. The CDR3 is 15 residues long. The ends lost 0 bases at V and 5 bases at J; junction bases unmatched: 2. This CDR3 reads CASSLWTSGGDEQYF. The CDR3 nucleotides are TGTGCCAGCAGTTTATGGACTAGCGGGGGCGACGAGCAGTACTTC.

This clone showed up just a few times. This rearrangement joins TRBV27 to TRBJ2-1; D unresolved. V was pared by 6 bases and J by 4 bases, with 16 bases between. CDR1 MNHEY and CDR2 SMNVEV come from the germline V gene (reference sequence). The CDR3 is made up of 15 amino acids. CDR3 sequence reads: CASSLFIGWYNEQFF. The CDR3 nucleotides read TGTGCCAGCAGCCTTTTTATAGGGTGGTACAATGAGCAGTTCTTC.

Comment on this clone: The junction departs from germline at one end; a sequencing error may be responsible. CDR3: CASSLASGTYNEQFF. The CDR3 DNA is TGTGCCAGCAGCCTAGCGAGCGGAACCTACAATGAGCAGTTCTTC. The rearrangement joins TRBV7-2 to TRBJ2-1; D is perhaps TRBD2 (6 bases). Germline lookup yields CDR1 SGHTA and CDR2 FQGNSA. The CDR3 spans 15 residues.

This clone is labeled large. The V call is TRBV5-1, the J call TRBJ1-2; D is unclear. Germline CDR1 reads SGHRS; CDR2 reads YFSETQ. V was shortened by 3 bases and J by 6 bases, with 15 bases between the two germline ends. The CDR3 consists of 14 residues. The CDR3 DNA reads as TGCGCCAGCAGCTCGACTCGTACCTCCAATGGCTACACCTTC. It yields the protein CASSSTRTSNGYTF.

This clone was counted at least ten times. The chain recombines TRBV7-9 with TRBJ2-1, with 10 bases fitting TRBD2. From germline, CDR1 is SEHNR and CDR2 FQNEAQ (reference sequence). CDR3 length equals 15 residues. The trim removed 3 bases at V and 6 bases at J, leaving 5 bases unmatched. This chain's CDR3 is CASSLSGRASNEQFF. DNA for the CDR3: TGTGCCAGCAGCTTGAGCGGGAGGGCCAGCAATGAGCAGTTCTTC.

Within the sample, this clone is medium-sized. The rearrangement uses TRBV20-1 and TRBJ1-6, with 7 bases matching TRBD1. Germline trimming cut 6 bases from V and 9 bases from J; bases unmatched to any gene: 8. Germline V gene sequence: CDR1 DFQATT, CDR2 SNEGSKA (reference sequence). The CDR3 sequence is 13 residues long. For the CDR3, the DNA is TGCAGTGCAACCACAGGGGTGGGTTCACCCCTCCACTTT. This encodes CSATTGVGSPLHF.

This clone was detected ten times or more. The chain joins TRBV6-2 or TRBV6-3 to TRBJ1-5; the D is unclear. The CDR3 covers 13 residues. V lost 7 bases, J lost 3 bases, and 10 bases lay in between. CDR1 is MNHEY, CDR2 SVGEGT, per germline. CDR3 region: CASTIVDNQPQHF. For the CDR3, the DNA is TGTGCCAGCACAATAGTAGACAATCAGCCCCAGCATTTT.

The chain has TRBV5-4 and TRBJ2-1, with 8 positions matching TRBD2. The CDR3 runs to 14 residues. V lost 9 bases and J lost 6; bases outside the gene matches: 11. Germline CDR1 and CDR2: SGHNT and YYREEE (reference sequence). In DNA form, the CDR3 reads TGTGCCATCATCTTGGAACGGGAGGGCAATGAGCAGTTCTTC. The encoded protein is CAIILEREGNEQFF.

The rearrangement uses TRBV11-2 and TRBJ2-1, with D possibly matching TRBD2 (5 bases). This CDR3 is built from 16 residues. CDR1 is SGHAT, CDR2 FQNNGV, per germline. Trimming stripped 5 bases from V and 0 bases from J, with 14 bases between. The CDR3 spells CASSPRASLSYNEQFF. The CDR3 DNA reads TGTGCCAGCAGCCCCCGGGCTAGCCTCTCCTACAATGAGCAGTTCTTC.

This clone was observed at least ten times. The rearrangement uses TRBV29-1 and TRBJ1-3; D remains ambiguous. Trimming left V 3 bases short and J 0 bases short, with 12 bases between. CDR3 length: 15 residues. Germline assignment: CDR1 SQVTM and CDR2 ANQGSEA. CDR3 sequence reads: CSVEQTPHSGNTIYF. CDR3 in DNA: TGCAGCGTTGAGCAGACACCCCACTCTGGAAACACCATATATTTT.

Relative to its sample, this clone is medium-sized. This chain connects TRBV11-2 to TRBJ2-7; D tentatively reads TRBD1 or TRBD2 (5 bases each). Trimming removed 1 base at V and 1 base at J, with 14 bases between. Germline V gene data show CDR1 as SGHAT and CDR2 as FQNNGV. The CDR3 covers 16 residues. In nucleotides, the CDR3 is TGTGCCAGCAGCTTAGGATGGGGGACCTCATCCTACGAGCAGTACTTC. This codes for CASSLGWGTSSYEQYF.